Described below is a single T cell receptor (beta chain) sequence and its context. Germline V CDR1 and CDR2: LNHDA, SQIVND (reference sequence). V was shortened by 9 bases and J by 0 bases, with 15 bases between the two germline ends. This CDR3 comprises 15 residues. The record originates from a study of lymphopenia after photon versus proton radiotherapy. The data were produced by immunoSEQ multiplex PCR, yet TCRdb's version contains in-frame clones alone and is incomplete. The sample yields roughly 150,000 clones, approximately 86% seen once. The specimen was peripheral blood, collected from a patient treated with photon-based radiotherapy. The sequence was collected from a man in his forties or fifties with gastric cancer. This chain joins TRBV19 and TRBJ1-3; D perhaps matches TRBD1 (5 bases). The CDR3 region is CASKKTDSSGNTIYF. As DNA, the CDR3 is TGTGCCAGCAAAAAGACCGACAGCTCTGGAAACACCATATATTTT.